The present TCR beta chain was sequenced within a study of Graves' ophthalmopathy and Graves' hyperthyroidism. The V end lost 4 bases, the J end lost 4 bases, and 11 bases lay between the germline ends. CDR3 size: 14 residues. Amplification of TCR beta CDR3 regions used RNA transcripts. Scientists carried out first-round RT-PCR using HTBI primers and then a second-round multiplex PCR. TCRdb re-called the multiplex PCR reads with MiXCR, one entry per CDR3 protein. The sample includes about 210,000 distinct CDR3 sequences, 25% to 30% of them seen just once. Sequences were obtained from peripheral blood. This chain uses TRBV12-3 or TRBV12-4 with TRBJ1-3, with a tentative D call TRBD1 (6 bases). The source of this sequence is a man aged 45 to 65 with Graves' ophthalmopathy. The CDR3 reads CASSSGVSGNTIYF. The CDR3, as DNA: TGTGCCAGCAGTTCAGGGGTCTCCGGAAACACCATATATTTT.